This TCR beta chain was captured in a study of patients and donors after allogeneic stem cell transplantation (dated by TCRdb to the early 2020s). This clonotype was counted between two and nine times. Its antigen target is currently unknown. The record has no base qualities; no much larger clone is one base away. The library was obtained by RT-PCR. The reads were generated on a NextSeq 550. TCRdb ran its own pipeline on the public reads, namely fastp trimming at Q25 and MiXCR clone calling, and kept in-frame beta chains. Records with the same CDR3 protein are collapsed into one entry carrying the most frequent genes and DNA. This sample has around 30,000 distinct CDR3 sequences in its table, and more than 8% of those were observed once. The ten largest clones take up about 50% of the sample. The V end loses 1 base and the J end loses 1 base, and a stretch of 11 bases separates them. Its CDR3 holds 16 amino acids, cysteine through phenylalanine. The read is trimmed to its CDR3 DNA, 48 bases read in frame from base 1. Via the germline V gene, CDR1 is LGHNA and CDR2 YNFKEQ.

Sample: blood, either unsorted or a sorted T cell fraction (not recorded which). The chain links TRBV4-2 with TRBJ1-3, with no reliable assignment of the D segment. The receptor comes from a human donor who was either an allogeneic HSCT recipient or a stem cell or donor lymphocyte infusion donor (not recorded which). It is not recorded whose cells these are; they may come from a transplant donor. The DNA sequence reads TGTGCCAGCAGCCAAGTTCAGACCAGGTCTGGAAACACCATATATTTT. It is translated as CASSQVQTRSGNTIYF.